The clone carrying this TCR beta chain has just one count. Its antigen is not known. Germline V CDR1 and CDR2: KGHSH, LQKENI. The CDR3 consists of 15 residues. V was clipped by 6 bases and J by 3 bases; unmatched bases: 9. Sequencing used immunoSEQ multiplex PCR; TCRdb keeps in-frame clones, though not all of them. The data show approximately 21,000 clones, with roughly 85% seen just once and roughly a sixth held by the top ten. This entry is derived from a study of lymphopenia after photon versus proton radiotherapy. The study, taken as a whole, reports: Post-nadir diversity loss with photons came from oligoclonal expansion, particularly CD8+ Temra cells.

The J gene is TRBJ1-2, the V gene TRBV18; 8 bases map to TRBD1. The input for sequencing was peripheral blood, taken from a patient treated with photon-based radiotherapy. This TCR was recovered from a man aged 55 to 70 with pancreatic cancer. The CDR3 region has the DNA TGTGCCAGCTCGCTACAGGGGGTCTTGGACTATGGCTACACCTTC. Translated, it gives CASSLQGVLDYGYTF.